The sequence of this TCR beta chain was determined in a study of CD8+ T cells in alopecia areata. Whole-study results and caveats: Sharing of TCRs across patients appeared less clear than in mice, possibly for HLA-related reasons. Scalp sample sequencing also detects resident alphabeta T cells of normal skin.

RNA extraction and reverse transcription yielded cDNA as sequencing template. Sequencing was performed with immunoSEQ multiplex PCR; in TCRdb, only in-frame clones are kept and a portion is missing. Altogether approximately 98,000 clones are present, roughly 55% being singletons, with the ten largest covering roughly a quarter. It was from alopecia areata patients that lesional scalp punch biopsies and peripheral blood were collected. The authors sorted CD4+ and CD8+ T cells from PBMCs. This clone turned up a few times. Antigen unknown. The V and J ends lost 4 bases and 7 bases respectively, with 22 bases between them. CDR3 length: 16 amino acids. The germline V gene has CDR1 MGHRA and CDR2 YSYEKL.

The J gene is TRBJ1-2, the V gene TRBV4-1; tentatively, D is TRBD1 (6 bases). The sequenced sample consisted of NKG2D-low CD8+ T cells sorted from blood. The sequence derives from a human donor with alopecia areata. The CDR3 loop is CASSLGFRDKKAGYTF. The CDR3 DNA is TGCGCCAGCAGCCTCGGATTTCGGGACAAGAAGGCTGGCTACACCTTC.